Shown below are 30 T cell receptor beta chains from a single sample sequenced in a study of blood T cell repertoires in COVID-19. Assay used: immunoSEQ multiplex PCR; TCRdb lists only in-frame clones, some missing. The sample lists roughly 200,000 clones, over 80% seen once, with roughly 27% in the top ten. Sequenced: peripheral blood. These TCRs come from a man aged 40-50 years with acute or convalescent COVID-19.

The rearrangement uses TRBV29-1 and TRBJ1-2; 7 nucleotides align to TRBD1. The V gene's germline CDR1 is SQVTM and CDR2 ANQGSEA. V lost 3 bases and J lost 8; bases outside the gene matches: 12. The CDR3 has 14 amino acids. In DNA, the CDR3 is TGCAGCGTTGACAGGGGACAGACCGACGGCGGCTACACCTTC. Translated: CSVDRGQTDGGYTF.

This clone was seen a single time. J is TRBJ1-3 and V is TRBV9, with 8 bases aligning to TRBD1. Germline values: CDR1 SGDLS, CDR2 YYNGEE. The CDR3 covers 15 residues. J gave up 12 bases and V 4 bases, and 15 bases lay outside the gene matches. The CDR3 loop is CASSSRDRSLEDIYF. The CDR3 DNA reads as TGTGCCAGCAGCTCCCGGGACAGGTCCCTGGAAGACATATATTTT.

There are many counts of this clone. CDR3 DNA sequence: TGTGCCAGTAGTATTGAGCTAGCGGGATTTTACGAGCAGTACTTC. Protein sequence: CASSIELAGFYEQYF. This chain links TRBV19 with TRBJ2-7, with 9 bases identical to TRBD2. The CDR3 has 15 amino acids. J was trimmed by 4 bases and V by 3 bases; bases with no gene match: 7. The germline V gene encodes CDR1 LNHDA and CDR2 SQIVND (reference sequence).

Many counts were recorded for this clone. This sequence joins TRBV14 and TRBJ1-4; 10 nucleotides align to TRBD1. V was clipped by 2 bases and J by 8 bases; unmatched bases: 5. This CDR3 spans 15 amino acids. Germline-derived CDR1 and CDR2 are SGHDN and FVKESK. For the CDR3, the DNA is TGTGCCAGCAGCCAACTGGGACAGGGGCGAGAAAAACTGTTTTTT. Protein product: CASSQLGQGREKLFF.

The genes are TRBV6-5 and TRBJ1-2; D is undetermined. Germline assignment: CDR1 MNHEY and CDR2 SVGAGI. With 6 bases removed from V and 5 bases from J, the gap between germline ends came to 19 bases. The CDR3 extends over 15 amino acids. The chain's CDR3 is CASRPRRSGWYGYTF. In DNA form, the CDR3 reads TGTGCCAGCAGACCCCGGAGGTCTGGCTGGTATGGCTACACCTTC.

V usage is TRBV3-1 (or the pseudogene TRBV3-2) and J usage is TRBJ1-2; the D gene is possibly TRBD1 (6 bases). The ends were cut back, 0 bases at V and 5 bases at J, with 7 bases in the middle. The CDR3 runs 13 residues. Germline CDR1 LGHDT, CDR2 YNNKEL (reference sequence). The CDR3 nucleotides are TGTGCCAGCAGCCAAGATGACAGGTATGGCTACACCTTC. Translated, it gives CASSQDDRYGYTF.

J is TRBJ2-5 and V is TRBV9; TRBD2 is a possible D gene (6 bases). The germline CDR1 and CDR2 sequences are SGDLS and YYNGEE. The V gene lost 0 bases and the J gene lost 4 bases, with 16 bases spanning the gap. The CDR3 length is 16 residues. CDR3 residues: CASSVGGRESVETQYF. The CDR3 coding sequence is TGTGCCAGCAGCGTAGGGGGCCGGGAGAGCGTAGAGACCCAGTACTTC.

CDR3 nucleotides: TGTGCCAGCTCACCGGCTCCCGGGACAGGGACTTACGAGCAGTACTTC. Residues: CASSPAPGTGTYEQYF. This chain uses TRBV18 with TRBJ2-7; TRBD1 matches 9 bases. The CDR3 extends over 16 amino acids. Germline CDR1 and CDR2: KGHSH and LQKENI. J was trimmed by 4 bases and V by 3 bases; bases with no gene match: 10.

The rearrangement uses TRBV5-1 and TRBJ2-1; 10 bases line up with TRBD2. The junction had 3 bases not matched to a gene; V was cut back by 0 bases and J by 3 bases. This CDR3 is 16 amino acids long. Germline-derived CDR1 and CDR2 are SGHRS and YFSETQ. CDR3 nucleotides: TGCGCCAGCAGCTTGGCCGGGACTAGCGACTACAATGAGCAGTTCTTC. It codes for CASSLAGTSDYNEQFF.

The V gene is TRBV5-1, the J gene TRBJ2-3, with 10 positions matching TRBD2. Germline CDR1 and CDR2: SGHRS and YFSETQ. V trimming: 4 bases; J trimming: 3 bases; junction bases outside the gene matches: 8. The CDR3 contains 16 residues. The CDR3 bases are TGCGCCAGCAGCCGCGGGTCAGCGGGAGGGACAGATACGCAGTATTTT. Its protein is CASSRGSAGGTDTQYF.

V usage is TRBV18 and J usage is TRBJ1-5, with 9 bases matching TRBD1. Trimming took 5 bases from V and 5 from J; bases not matched to a gene: 1. CDR3 length equals 13 residues. Germline V gene data show CDR1 as KGHSH and CDR2 as LQKENI. The CDR3 DNA is TGTGCCAGCTCAACAGGGGGCCATCAGCCCCAGCATTTT. It codes for CASSTGGHQPQHF. Variable domain in full (rest from reference TRBV18 and TRBJ1-5): NAGVMQNPRHLVRRRGQEARLRCSPMKGHSHVYWYRQLPEEGLKFMVYLQKENIIDESGMPKERFSAEFPKEGPSILRIQQVVRGDSAAYFCASSTGGHQPQHFGDGTRLSIL.

This clone was seen a single time. The rearrangement uses TRBV2 and TRBJ1-2, with 9 bases lining up with TRBD1. Trimming cost V 10 bases and J 7 bases; bases outside gene matches: 7. Germline V CDR1 and CDR2: SNHLY, FYNNEI. This CDR3 has 12 residues. In DNA form, the CDR3 reads TGTGCCATACTACAGGGGGCAGGTGGCTACACCTTC. Translated: CAILQGAGGYTF.

This clone was picked up one time. V is TRBV2 and J is TRBJ1-2, with TRBD1 identical over 7 bases. J was trimmed by 2 bases and V by 5 bases; bases with no gene match: 5. This CDR3 is 14 amino acids long. Looked up from germline, CDR1 is SNHLY and CDR2 is FYNNEI. CDR3 amino acids: CASSPGTVNYGYTF. The CDR3, as DNA: TGTGCCAGCAGTCCCGGGACAGTAAACTATGGCTACACCTTC.

Only one count was recorded for this clone. The chain has TRBV18 and TRBJ1-2; D perhaps matches TRBD1 (5 bases). CDR3 length: 15 amino acids. The V end lost 0 bases, the J end lost 2 bases, and 10 bases lay between the germline ends. Germline CDR1 and CDR2: KGHSH and LQKENI. The CDR3 reads CASSPPRTSNYGYTF. The CDR3 coding sequence is TGTGCCAGCTCACCACCGCGGACATCGAACTATGGCTACACCTTC. Supplemented by reference TRBV18 and TRBJ1-2, the full variable domain reads NAGVMQNPRHLVRRRGQEARLRCSPMKGHSHVYWYRQLPEEGLKFMVYLQKENIIDESGMPKERFSAEFPKEGPSILRIQQVVRGDSAAYFCASSPPRTSNYGYTFGSGTRLTVV.

The chain uses TRBV7-2 and TRBJ2-1, with D possibly being TRBD2 (6 bases). Deletions cut 8 bases from V and 2 bases from J, with 16 bases between. Germline V gene sequence: CDR1 SGHTA, CDR2 FQGNSA. The CDR3 covers 15 residues. In DNA form, the CDR3 reads TGTGCCAGCGGTTTGGAGGGTTTCACCTACAATGAGCAGTTCTTC. Amino acids: CASGLEGFTYNEQFF.

The chain has TRBV19 and TRBJ2-1; 7 bases map to TRBD2. The CDR3 is 16 amino acids. The germline gives CDR1 LNHDA, CDR2 SQIVND (reference sequence). V was clipped by 7 bases and J by 4 bases; unmatched bases: 13. The CDR3 DNA follows: TGTGCCAGTACCCCCAGGCCACAAGCGGGGTACAATGAGCAGTTCTTC. This codes for CASTPRPQAGYNEQFF.

There are a few counts of this clone. The chain links TRBV25-1 to TRBJ2-1; TRBD2 matches 13 bases. With V trimmed by 6 bases and J by 3 bases, 2 bases remained unmatched. This CDR3 spans 15 amino acids. The germline gives CDR1 MGHDK, CDR2 SYGVNS. CDR3 nucleotide sequence: TGTGCCAGCAGAGGGACTAGCGGGAACTACAATGAGCAGTTCTTC. Protein product: CASRGTSGNYNEQFF.

Concerning this clone: At one end the junction does not follow the germline gene, possibly because of a read error. The gene calls are TRBV7-9 and TRBJ2-5; 11 bases align to TRBD2. Germline V gene lookup returns CDR1 SEHNR and CDR2 FQNEAQ (reference sequence). The CDR3 length is 14 residues. The CDR3 sequence: CASSLAGGEETQYF. For the CDR3, the DNA is TGTGCCAGCAGTTTAGCGGGAGGGGAAGAGACCCAGTACTTC.

The chain links TRBV5-5 to TRBJ2-1; 8 nucleotides line up with TRBD2. This CDR3 has 15 amino acids. Trimming removed 1 base from V and 4 bases from J; junction bases left unmatched: 4. The germline V gene encodes CDR1 SGHKS and CDR2 YYEKEE (reference sequence). The CDR3 loop is CASSLTGGRYNEQFF. For the CDR3, the DNA is TGTGCCAGCAGCTTGACGGGAGGGCGGTACAATGAGCAGTTCTTC.

This CDR3 reads CASSPPSGGYGYTF. CDR3 sequence (DNA): TGTGCCAGCAGCCCTCCGTCGGGGGGCTATGGCTACACCTTC. The chain links TRBV3-1 (or the pseudogene TRBV3-2) to TRBJ1-2, with D maybe TRBD1 (5 bases). Trimming left V 4 bases short and J 4 bases short, with 13 bases between. Germline V CDR1 and CDR2: LGHDT, YNNKEL (reference sequence). CDR3 length equals 14 residues.

A note on this clone: Additional DNA sequences in this sample encode the identical CDR3. In DNA, the CDR3 is TGTGCCAGCAGTGTCAGCTACGAGCAGTACTTC. It specifies CASSVSYEQYF. J is TRBJ2-7 and V is TRBV25-1; no reliable D call. Germline V gives CDR1 MGHDK, CDR2 SYGVNS. The CDR3 has 11 amino acids. V lost 4 bases and J 3 bases, leaving 4 bases between the germline ends.

The CDR3 DNA reads as TGCAGTGCTAGTCGGGGATCGGTGGGGAATGAGCAGTTCTTC. Translating it yields CSASRGSVGNEQFF. The chain has TRBV20-1 and TRBJ2-1, with D perhaps matching TRBD2 (5 bases). Trimming removed 3 bases at V and 7 bases at J, with 16 bases between. Germline values: CDR1 DFQATT, CDR2 SNEGSKA (reference sequence). The length of the CDR3 is 14 residues.

The chain is built from TRBV29-1 and TRBJ1-1; 9 nucleotides agree with TRBD1. V trimming: 6 bases; J trimming: 5 bases; junction bases outside the gene matches: 4. The CDR3 sequence is 12 residues long. Germline CDR1 is SQVTM and CDR2 is ANQGSEA. This CDR3 reads CSVVTGGTEAFF. CDR3 nucleotide sequence: TGCAGCGTCGTGACAGGGGGGACTGAAGCTTTCTTT.

V gene TRBV5-5 combines with J gene TRBJ1-4; 7 nucleotides line up with TRBD1. The germline CDR1 and CDR2 sequences are SGHKS and YYEKEE (reference sequence). The length of the CDR3 is 16 residues. The ends lost 4 bases at V and 3 bases at J; junction bases unmatched: 9. CDR3 nucleotide sequence: TGTGCCAGCAGCAGTGGACAGGTCTATGCTAATGAAAAACTGTTTTTT. This sequence encodes CASSSGQVYANEKLFF.

CDR3 protein: CASSSWAGNTIYF. The CDR3 nucleotides read TGTGCCAGCAGCTCTTGGGCCGGAAACACCATATATTTT. This chain connects TRBV12-3 or TRBV12-4 to TRBJ1-3; no reliable D call. Trimming removed 6 bases at V and 4 bases at J, with 10 bases between. This CDR3 has 13 amino acids.

The CDR3 reads CASSSYREGSGNTIYF. In DNA form, the CDR3 reads TGTGCCAGCAGCAGCTACAGGGAGGGCTCTGGAAACACCATATATTTT. The chain has TRBV9 and TRBJ1-3, with a possible D match to TRBD1 (6 bases). Trimming removed 4 bases at V and 0 bases at J, with 14 bases between. This CDR3 is built from 16 residues. Germline V CDR1 and CDR2: SGDLS, YYNGEE.

The chain uses TRBV10-3 and TRBJ1-2; D gene ambiguous. This CDR3 region has 15 residues. Germline-derived CDR1 and CDR2 are ENHRY and SYGVKD. Trimming shortened V by 3 bases and J by 0 bases, and 11 bases separated the two germline ends. CDR3 bases: TGTGCCATCAGTGATATCGCCCTAGCTAACTATGGCTACACCTTC. This gives the protein CAISDIALANYGYTF.

The V and J genes are TRBV19 and TRBJ2-7; 14 bases agree with TRBD2. Germline V gene data show CDR1 as LNHDA and CDR2 as SQIVND (reference sequence). The CDR3 has 16 amino acids. V was pared by 5 bases and J by 2 bases, with 5 bases of the junction left unmatched. CDR3: CASSPGLAGGTYEQYF. CDR3 DNA: TGTGCCAGTAGTCCTGGACTAGCGGGAGGAACCTACGAGCAGTACTTC.

The chain couples TRBV29-1 to TRBJ1-1; D is undetermined. The ends were cut back, 5 bases at V and 0 bases at J, with 10 bases in the middle. This CDR3 has 13 amino acids. From germline, CDR1 is SQVTM and CDR2 ANQGSEA. The CDR3 loop is CSVSTAMNTEAFF. Here the CDR3 DNA reads TGCAGCGTTAGCACAGCCATGAACACTGAAGCTTTCTTT.

Only one count was recorded for this clone. The rearrangement uses TRBV10-3 and TRBJ2-1; a weak D match, TRBD1 (5 bases). Germline V gives CDR1 ENHRY, CDR2 SYGVKD. The CDR3 runs 15 residues. Trimming pared 0 bases from V and 8 bases from J, leaving 14 bases between. The CDR3 DNA reads as TGTGCCATCAGTGAGTCTGGGCAGGGTTGGGATGAGCAGTTCTTC. Amino acids: CAISESGQGWDEQFF.